This is a list of T cell receptor beta chains from one sample in a study of cytomegalovirus exposure and HLA in healthy donors. Sequenced by immunoSEQ multiplex PCR; TCRdb stores in-frame clones only, minus some. The table lists some 100,000 clones, approximately 75% of them singletons. Sequenced input: PBMCs. The receptors derive from a man aged 45 to 65 in good health and CMV-seropositive. The CDR3 runs from the conserved cysteine through the conserved F or W. D genes are given only for firm matches. The size entry is marked missing in some rows and otherwise reads once, few, many or a size class.

CDR3 DNA	CDR3 protein	D gene	V gene	J gene	clone size
TGTGCCAGCAACGGACTAGCGGGGGGGCTGGAGACCCAGTACTTC	CASNGLAGGLETQYF	TRBD2	TRBV2	TRBJ2-5	NA
TGTGCCAGCAGCTCCATGAACACTGAAGCTTTCTTT	CASSSMNTEAFF	NA	TRBV7-2	TRBJ1-1	NA
TGTGCCAGCAGCTTAGAAACAAATTCACCCCTCCACTTT	CASSLETNSPLHF	NA	TRBV7-9	TRBJ1-6	NA
TGTGCCAGCAGCCAAGGCACCGGGGTGGCGGGGGGCCGCTCTGGGGCCAACGTCCTGACTTTC	CASSQGTGVAGGRSGANVLTF	TRBD2	TRBV4-2	TRBJ2-6	NA
TGTGCCAGTAACCCGGACCTGACAGGCAAGAATCAGCCCCAGCATTTT	CASNPDLTGKNQPQHF	NA	TRBV19	TRBJ1-5	once
TGTGCCAGCAGCGCGTCGGGGGGGAATTCTGGGGAAGAGACCCAGTACTTC	CASSASGGNSGEETQYF	TRBD2	TRBV9	TRBJ2-5	NA
TGCGCCAGCAGCTTCGGGACTAGAGGCGGAGATACGCAGTATTTT	CASSFGTRGGDTQYF	TRBD2	TRBV5-1	TRBJ2-3	NA
TGTGCCAGCAGCTTAGATCTAGTGGAGTACTTC	CASSLDLVEYF	NA	TRBV7-2	TRBJ2-5	NA
TGTGCCAGCAGCGTGACAGCTCTAATGAACACTGAAGCTTTCTTT	CASSVTALMNTEAFF	NA	TRBV9	TRBJ1-1	NA
TGCGCCAGCAGCCAAGAACAGGGGAGTGGCTACACCTTC	CASSQEQGSGYTF	TRBD1	TRBV4-3	TRBJ1-2	NA
TGTGCCTGGAGTATCAACAGGGTGAACGAGCAGTACTTC	CAWSINRVNEQYF	NA	TRBV30	TRBJ2-7	NA
TGCAGCGTTGAACCAGGGGGCTACGAGCAGTACTTC	CSVEPGGYEQYF	TRBD1	TRBV29-1	TRBJ2-7	NA
TGTGCCATCTCAGCGAGGAGCATTCTGAACACTGAAGCTTTCTTT	CAISARSILNTEAFF	NA	TRBV10-3	TRBJ1-1	NA
TGTGCCAGCAGCCCACAGGGGACCGGGGAGCTGTTTTTT	CASSPQGTGELFF	TRBD1	TRBV7-2	TRBJ2-2	NA
TGTGCCAGCAGCTTATCAGTAAATTCACCCCTCCACTTT	CASSLSVNSPLHF	NA	TRBV7-2	TRBJ1-6	NA
TGCGCCAGCAGCCCGCGTCTGGGGGGTGTGAACATTCAGTACTTC	CASSPRLGGVNIQYF	NA	TRBV5-1	TRBJ2-4	NA
TGTGCCAGCAGCTTGGGCGGGGGTACGCAGTATTTT	CASSLGGGTQYF	TRBD2	TRBV11-3	TRBJ2-3	NA
TGCGCCAGCAGCTTGATCCTCGGACTGCCGAACAATGAGCAGTTCTTC	CASSLILGLPNNEQFF	NA	TRBV5-1	TRBJ2-1	NA
TGTGCCAGCAGCTTAGACGGGGGATCCGGGGCCAACGTCCTGACTTTC	CASSLDGGSGANVLTF	NA	TRBV7-2	TRBJ2-6	few
TGCGCCAGCAGCTTGGGGAGCAGCAACACTGAAGCTTTCTTT	CASSLGSSNTEAFF	NA	TRBV5-1	TRBJ1-1	NA
TGTGCCAGCGGCTTGCTTACAGAAAATGAAAAACTGTTTTTT	CASGLLTENEKLFF	NA	TRBV5-4	TRBJ1-4	NA
TGTGCCAGCAGCTTTGGGACAGTCATAACCTACGAGCAGTACTTC	CASSFGTVITYEQYF	TRBD1	TRBV5-8	TRBJ2-7	once
TGTGCCAGTAGTCGGGAGTCCCGCTATGGCTACACCTTC	CASSRESRYGYTF	NA	TRBV19	TRBJ1-2	NA
TGTGCCAGCAGCTTAGGGCCGGGGGAGAACTACGAGCAGTACTTC	CASSLGPGENYEQYF	NA	TRBV5-4	TRBJ2-7	NA
TGCGCCAGCAGCCAAGACCGAGCAAATACGCAGTATTTT	CASSQDRANTQYF	NA	TRBV4-3	TRBJ2-3	NA
TGCGCCAGCAGCTACGGGACAGGGAACTCTGGAAACACCATATATTTT	CASSYGTGNSGNTIYF	TRBD1	TRBV5-1	TRBJ1-3	NA